This T cell receptor beta chain was found in a study of T cell changes during pregnancy in multiple sclerosis (dated by TCRdb to the late 2010s). Notes on the research overall: The study examined how the T cell repertoire changed over the course of pregnancy in women with multiple sclerosis.

The library was prepared using the immunoSEQ multiplex PCR assay. The clones in this table, taken by TCRdb from immuneACCESS, are in-frame only. Not every clone is retained; where verified, under half of the shortfall comes from an unresolved V gene, and the cause of the rest is unknown. The sample has fewer than 65,000 clones on record, roughly 94% of them singletons. Of the sample, approximately 0.31% is held by the ten largest clones. V sheds 0 bases and J sheds 2 bases, leaving 12 bases between their ends. The CDR3 runs 16 residues from the cysteine to the phenylalanine. Just CDR3 DNA is preserved here, 48 bases in frame from base 1. CDR1 and CDR2 were assigned from the germline V gene as ENHRY and SYGVKD. To note about this clone: Its antigen remains undetermined. Per-base qualities were not stored, and no clone one base away is much larger.

The V and J segments used are TRBV10-3 and TRBJ2-3; 6 matching bases give a weak D call of TRBD2. This sequence originates from a female donor with multiple sclerosis, enrolled in a pregnancy study. The specimen comprised CD4+ T cells from peripheral blood mononuclear cells, sampled in the third trimester of pregnancy. The nucleotide sequence reads TGTGCCATCAGTGAGTCGGGCGGGATGAACACAGATACGCAGTATTTT. Its protein is CAISESGGMNTDTQYF.